This entry lists 27 T cell receptor beta chains sequenced from one sample in a study of CD4 T cells in relation to SARS-CoV-2 and coronaviruses. Before the COVID-19 pandemic, during about 2011-2019, CD4+ T cells were taken from unexposed donors. Isolation of CD4+ T cells took place after approximately 10 days in culture. Antigen specificity for these receptors is unknown. Some clones are missing from TCRdb's copy, which holds only in-frame ones; the method was immunoSEQ multiplex PCR. This sample has some 27,000 clones, with 74% found just once. The sample was CD4+ T cells from PBMCs, cultured in vitro. Receptors were obtained from a human donor in good health.

Here the CDR3 reads CASSPWGGRPHGYTF. As DNA, the CDR3 is TGTGCCAGCAGCCCCTGGGGGGGGCGTCCCCATGGCTACACCTTC. The chain has TRBV7-2 and TRBJ1-2; possibly TRBD1 for D (6 bases). This CDR3 has 15 residues. Germline CDR1 SGHTA, CDR2 FQGNSA. The V end was cut by 5 bases, the J end by 6 bases, with 19 bases between.

The gene calls are TRBV4-1 and TRBJ1-3; 7 bases align to TRBD1. The CDR3 contains 18 residues. Germline values: CDR1 MGHRA, CDR2 YSYEKL. The junction had 10 bases not matched to a gene; V was cut back by 1 base and J by 1 base. The CDR3 nucleotides are TGCGCCAGCAGCCAAGGTACGGCCAGGGGGACTTCTGGAAACACCATATATTTT. It yields the protein CASSQGTARGTSGNTIYF.

The chain recombines TRBV7-9 with TRBJ1-4; no firm D call. The germline CDR1 and CDR2 sequences are SEHNR and FQNEAQ (reference sequence). V dropped 2 bases and J dropped 8 bases, with 3 bases sitting between them. The CDR3 loop spans 11 amino acids. The CDR3 DNA is TGTGCCAGCAGCTTACAGGAAAAACTGTTTTTT. Protein sequence: CASSLQEKLFF.

J is TRBJ2-5 and V is TRBV4-2; 8 bases map to TRBD1. From germline, CDR1 is LGHNA and CDR2 YNFKEQ. CDR3 length equals 14 residues. The V and J ends lost 4 bases and 5 bases, in that order; junction bases with no gene match: 6. The CDR3 nucleotides are TGTGCCAGCAGCCTGGGACAGGCTCCCGAGACCCAGTACTTC. Amino acid sequence: CASSLGQAPETQYF.

The chain employs TRBV29-1 and TRBJ2-3, with TRBD2 matching over 7 bases. Germline-derived CDR1 and CDR2 are SQVTM and ANQGSEA. Trimming took 6 bases from V and 6 from J; bases not matched to a gene: 15. The CDR3 has 15 amino acids. CDR3 in amino acids: CSVQKTSAGRDTQYF. For the CDR3, the DNA is TGCAGCGTCCAAAAAACTAGCGCCGGGCGGGATACGCAGTATTTT.

V is TRBV9 and J is TRBJ2-5; the match to TRBD1 covers 7 bases. With 2 bases clipped from V and 9 bases from J, the junction kept 13 bases outside the gene matches. The CDR3 has 15 residues. CDR1 is SGDLS and CDR2 is YYNGEE in the germline V gene. This chain's CDR3 is CASSVTSQGQSAQYF. The CDR3 bases are TGTGCCAGCAGCGTGACTTCACAGGGACAGTCGGCCCAGTACTTC.

This chain's CDR3 is CASSEGREVVQYF. In DNA, the CDR3 is TGTGCCAGCAGTGAGGGCAGGGAGGTTGTGCAGTACTTC. This chain links TRBV25-1 with TRBJ2-7, with D maybe TRBD2 (6 bases). Germline values: CDR1 MGHDK, CDR2 SYGVNS. The CDR3 contains 13 residues. V dropped 3 bases and J dropped 9 bases, with 15 bases sitting between them.

V gene TRBV7-6 combines with J gene TRBJ2-3, with 10 bases identical to TRBD2. Germline V gene data show CDR1 as SGHVS and CDR2 as FNYEAQ. After removal of 0 bases from V and 6 bases from J, the junction contained 6 bases not matched to a gene. This CDR3 spans 16 amino acids. CDR3 region: CASSLAVAGGTDTQYF. The CDR3 DNA is TGTGCCAGCAGCTTAGCAGTAGCGGGAGGAACGGATACGCAGTATTTT.

The J gene is TRBJ2-2, the V gene TRBV11-2; TRBD2 agrees at 13 bases. Germline V gene lookup returns CDR1 SGHAT and CDR2 FQNNGV. The CDR3 extends over 16 amino acids. The V and J ends lost 5 bases and 3 bases, in that order; junction bases with no gene match: 3. CDR3 in amino acids: CASSPGLAGYTGELFF. The DNA for the CDR3 is TGTGCCAGCAGCCCGGGACTAGCGGGATACACCGGGGAGCTGTTTTTT.

This rearrangement joins TRBV2 to TRBJ2-7; 7 bases are a match to TRBD2. The CDR3 runs 14 residues. V lost 3 bases, J lost 0 bases, and 2 bases stayed unmatched. Germline loops: CDR1 SNHLY, CDR2 FYNNEI. This CDR3 is CASSDQRGSYEQYF. The DNA of the CDR3 is TGTGCCAGCAGTGATCAGCGGGGCTCCTACGAGCAGTACTTC.

The chain combines TRBV6-1 with TRBJ2-2; perhaps TRBD2 as D (5 bases). Trimming left V 4 bases short and J 0 bases short, with 9 bases between. This CDR3 spans 15 amino acids. CDR1 MNHNS and CDR2 SASEGT come from the germline V gene. The chain's CDR3 is CASSVASTNTGELFF. The DNA for the CDR3 is TGTGCCAGCAGTGTAGCGTCAACGAACACCGGGGAGCTGTTTTTT.

This clone was recorded a few times. The chain recombines TRBV3-1 (or the pseudogene TRBV3-2) with TRBJ1-2; D remains unclear. The CDR3 contains 15 residues. Germline V lookup: CDR1 LGHDT, CDR2 YNNKEL (reference sequence). The V gene lost 2 bases and the J gene lost 4 bases, with 14 bases spanning the gap. The CDR3, as DNA: TGTGCCAGCAGCCAAATCCACCTATATCGCTATGGCTACACCTTC. Protein sequence: CASSQIHLYRYGYTF.

The rearrangement joins TRBV2 to TRBJ1-1; D is perhaps TRBD1 (5 bases). V shed 6 bases and J shed 3 bases, with 17 bases lying between them. Germline V gives CDR1 SNHLY, CDR2 FYNNEI. The CDR3 extends over 15 amino acids. CDR3 DNA sequence: TGTGCCAGCAGCAGCGACGGGTTAGGGGACACTGAAGCTTTCTTT. Protein product: CASSSDGLGDTEAFF.

V and J are TRBV2 and TRBJ2-7; D is perhaps TRBD1 (5 bases). Germline-derived CDR1 and CDR2 are SNHLY and FYNNEI. The CDR3 contains 15 residues. Trimming pared 3 bases from V and 0 bases from J, leaving 12 bases between. The CDR3 loop is CASSEKQASSYEQYF. In DNA, the CDR3 is TGTGCCAGCAGTGAGAAACAGGCGAGCTCCTACGAGCAGTACTTC.

In its sample, this clone was seen a few times. The chain uses TRBV6-5 and TRBJ2-1; possibly TRBD1 for D (5 bases). Trimming left V 6 bases short and J 1 base short, with 10 bases between. The CDR3 covers 14 residues. From germline, CDR1 is MNHEY and CDR2 SVGAGI. CDR3 DNA sequence: TGTGCCAGCAGCAACAGGCGGTCCTACAATGAGCAGTTCTTC. Its translation is CASSNRRSYNEQFF.

This clone occurred a few times. The chain combines TRBV19 with TRBJ1-6; D gene uncertain. The germline V and J ends were trimmed by 0 bases and 0 bases, with 12 bases remaining between them. Germline assignment: CDR1 LNHDA and CDR2 SQIVND (reference sequence). The CDR3 runs to 18 residues. The CDR3 DNA is TGTGCCAGTAGTATAGAGGCAACCTCAACCTCCTATAATTCACCCCTCCACTTT. Amino acids: CASSIEATSTSYNSPLHF.

The chain uses TRBV7-2 and TRBJ2-7; either TRBD1 or TRBD2 may fit D (5 bases each). Germline-derived CDR1 and CDR2 are SGHTA and FQGNSA. CDR3 length: 14 residues. Trimming left V 5 bases short and J 2 bases short, with 13 bases between. CDR3 protein: CASSPGDGAYEQYF. The CDR3 bases are TGTGCCAGCAGCCCCGGGGACGGAGCCTACGAGCAGTACTTC.

The CDR3 region has the DNA TGTGCCAGCACTCTTTCGGGGACCCCAGATACGCAGTATTTT. It codes for CASTLSGTPDTQYF. The rearrangement joins TRBV6-6 to TRBJ2-3; D possibly matches TRBD1 or TRBD2 (5 bases each). V lost 7 bases and J 4 bases, leaving 15 bases between the germline ends. The CDR3 covers 14 residues. Looked up from germline, CDR1 is MNHNY and CDR2 is SVGAGI (reference sequence).

The genes are TRBV9 and TRBJ1-3; D not certain. Germline-derived CDR1 and CDR2 are SGDLS and YYNGEE. This CDR3 region has 15 residues. Between the trimmed V and J ends, which lost 0 bases and 0 bases, there was a span of 7 bases. In DNA form, the CDR3 reads TGTGCCAGCAGCGTAGAAAGCTCCTCTGGAAACACCATATATTTT. Translating it yields CASSVESSSGNTIYF.

The chain uses TRBV19 and TRBJ2-2, with D unclear. The ends were cut back, 3 bases at V and 3 bases at J, with 2 bases in the middle. This CDR3 is 12 amino acids long. From germline, CDR1 is LNHDA and CDR2 SQIVND (reference sequence). For the CDR3, the DNA is TGTGCCAGTAGTATTTACACCGGGGAGCTGTTTTTT. Translating it yields CASSIYTGELFF.

The chain couples TRBV5-1 to TRBJ2-1, with 8 bases matching TRBD2. The trim removed 0 bases at V and 8 bases at J, leaving 7 bases unmatched. Per the germline V gene, CDR1 is SGHRS and CDR2 is YFSETQ. The CDR3 runs 15 residues. The CDR3: CASSLVAGRHHEQFF. CDR3 nucleotide sequence: TGCGCCAGCAGCTTGGTAGCGGGAAGACACCATGAGCAGTTCTTC.

The gene calls are TRBV18 and TRBJ2-2; 9 bases fit TRBD2. Looked up from germline, CDR1 is KGHSH and CDR2 is LQKENI. This CDR3 is 16 amino acids long. V shed 0 bases, J shed 4 bases, and the junction held 3 bases outside the gene matches. CDR3 in DNA: TGTGCCAGCTCACCACCTCTAGCGGGAACCACCGGGGAGCTGTTTTTT. Translation gives CASSPPLAGTTGELFF.

J is TRBJ1-4 and V is TRBV19; perhaps TRBD1 as D (6 bases). Trimming took 3 bases from V and 1 from J, leaving 12 bases between them. Germline lookup yields CDR1 LNHDA and CDR2 SQIVND (reference sequence). The CDR3 runs to 16 residues. CDR3 nucleotide sequence: TGTGCCAGTAGTATCCTACCGGGACAAACTAATGAAAAACTGTTTTTT. Translation gives CASSILPGQTNEKLFF.

This clone was observed a few times. The chain is built from TRBV27 and TRBJ2-1; 7 nucleotides agree with TRBD2. Germline assignment: CDR1 MNHEY and CDR2 SMNVEV (reference sequence). The CDR3 length is 15 residues. After removal of 6 bases from V and 4 bases from J, the junction contained 9 bases not matched to a gene. The CDR3 loop reads CASSPPSGTYNEQFF. CDR3 sequence (DNA): TGTGCCAGCAGCCCCCCCAGCGGGACGTACAATGAGCAGTTCTTC.

The chain couples TRBV6-5 to TRBJ2-7, with D possibly matching TRBD2 (5 bases). Trimming took 0 bases from V and 3 from J, leaving 6 bases between them. The CDR3 is made up of 13 amino acids. Per germline, CDR1 MNHEY and CDR2 SVGAGI. The CDR3 bases are TGTGCCAGCAGTTACTCTGGACTCTACGAGCAGTACTTC. This translates into CASSYSGLYEQYF.

V and J are TRBV12-5 and TRBJ2-3; 8 bases are a match to TRBD2. This CDR3 comprises 15 residues. Germline assignment: CDR1 LGHNT and CDR2 FRNRAP. V was pared by 2 bases and J by 7 bases, with 8 bases of the junction left unmatched. The CDR3 region is CASGLTGGSRHTQYF. In nucleotides, the CDR3 is TGTGCTAGTGGTTTGACGGGGGGGTCCCGCCATACGCAGTATTTT.

This clone was found a few times. This chain connects TRBV7-9 to TRBJ1-2; the D is unclear. The CDR3 has 13 amino acids. V gave up 0 bases and J gave up 8 bases, with 10 bases separating them. From germline, CDR1 is SEHNR and CDR2 FQNEAQ (reference sequence). The CDR3 is CASSLAMTQGYTF. The CDR3 DNA is TGTGCCAGCAGCTTAGCCATGACTCAGGGCTACACCTTC.